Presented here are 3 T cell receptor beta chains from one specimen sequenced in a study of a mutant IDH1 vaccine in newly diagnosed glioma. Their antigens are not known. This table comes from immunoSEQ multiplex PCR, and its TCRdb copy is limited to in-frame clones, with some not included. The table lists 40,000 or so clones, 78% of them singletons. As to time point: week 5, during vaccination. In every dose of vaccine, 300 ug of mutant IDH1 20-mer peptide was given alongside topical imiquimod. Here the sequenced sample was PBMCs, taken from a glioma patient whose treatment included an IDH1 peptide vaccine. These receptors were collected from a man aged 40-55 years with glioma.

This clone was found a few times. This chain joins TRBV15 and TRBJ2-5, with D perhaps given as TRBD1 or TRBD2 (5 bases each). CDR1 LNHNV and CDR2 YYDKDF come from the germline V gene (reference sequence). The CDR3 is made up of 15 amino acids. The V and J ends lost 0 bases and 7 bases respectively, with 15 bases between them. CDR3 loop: CATSRDPRVGGTQYF. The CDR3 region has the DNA TGTGCCACCAGCAGAGATCCCCGGGTTGGGGGGACCCAGTACTTC.

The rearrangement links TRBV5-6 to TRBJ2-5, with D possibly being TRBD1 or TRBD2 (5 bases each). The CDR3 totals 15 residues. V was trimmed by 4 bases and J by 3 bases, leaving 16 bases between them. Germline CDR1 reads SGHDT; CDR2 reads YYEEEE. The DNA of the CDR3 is TGTGCCAGCAGCCGTCGGGGCGGTTCCAAAGAGACCCAGTACTTC. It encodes CASSRRGGSKETQYF.

The DNA for the CDR3 is TGCAGCGTTGCAACAGGGAAAAGCTATGGCTACACCTTC. Encoded protein: CSVATGKSYGYTF. This chain links TRBV29-1 with TRBJ1-2; tentatively, D is TRBD1 (6 bases). This CDR3 has 13 amino acids. CDR1 is SQVTM, CDR2 ANQGSEA, per germline. V was shortened by 4 bases and J by 4 bases, with 13 bases between the two germline ends.